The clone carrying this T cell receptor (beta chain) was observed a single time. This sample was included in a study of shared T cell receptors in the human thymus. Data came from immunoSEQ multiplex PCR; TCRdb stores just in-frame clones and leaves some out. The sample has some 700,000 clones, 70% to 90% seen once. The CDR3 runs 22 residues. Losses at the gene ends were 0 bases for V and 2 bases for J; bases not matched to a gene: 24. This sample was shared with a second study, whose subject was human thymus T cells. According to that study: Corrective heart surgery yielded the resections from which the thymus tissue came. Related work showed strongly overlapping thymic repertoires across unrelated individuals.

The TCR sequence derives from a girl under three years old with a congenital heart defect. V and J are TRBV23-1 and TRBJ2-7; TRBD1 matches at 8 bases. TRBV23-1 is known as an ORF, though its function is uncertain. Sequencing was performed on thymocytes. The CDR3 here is CASSQSQGALFPPPGRAYEQYF. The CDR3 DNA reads TGCGCCAGCAGTCAATCCCAGGGGGCCTTATTCCCCCCGCCGGGCAGAGCCTACGAGCAGTACTTC.